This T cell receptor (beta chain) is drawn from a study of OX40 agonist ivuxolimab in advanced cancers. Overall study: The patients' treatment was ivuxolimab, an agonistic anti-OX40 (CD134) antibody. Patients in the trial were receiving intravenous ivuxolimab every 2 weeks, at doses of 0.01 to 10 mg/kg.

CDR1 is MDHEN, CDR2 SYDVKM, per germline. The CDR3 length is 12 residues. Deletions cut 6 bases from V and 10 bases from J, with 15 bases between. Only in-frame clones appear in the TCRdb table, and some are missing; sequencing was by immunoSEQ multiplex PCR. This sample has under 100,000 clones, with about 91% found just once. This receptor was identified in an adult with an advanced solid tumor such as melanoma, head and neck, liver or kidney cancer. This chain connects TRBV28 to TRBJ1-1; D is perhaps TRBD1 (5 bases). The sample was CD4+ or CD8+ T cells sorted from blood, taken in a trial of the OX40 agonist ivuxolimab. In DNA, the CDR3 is TGTGCCAGCAGACCGCCGGGACCGGGAGCTTTCTTT. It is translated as CASRPPGPGAFF.